This is a list of T cell receptor beta chains from one sample in a study of T-cell memory formation after mild COVID-19. TCRdb reprocessed the 5' RACE reads via MiXCR and lists one record per CDR3 protein. The top ten clones hold roughly 13% of a sample with under 150,000 distinct CDR3 sequences, more than 15% of them seen once. Sample: PBMCs or a T cell subset sorted from them (not recorded which). These receptors originate from an adult woman who had mild COVID-19 (a few samples of this study predate the infection). Cell type and time point are not known. CDR3s include the opening cysteine and the closing phenylalanine or tryptophan. Each record gives: V gene, clone size, J gene, D gene, CDR3 DNA, CDR3 protein. D genes are given only for firm matches. Where a row states a size, it is once, few, many or the class of an expanded clone; other rows omit it.

V: TRBV20-1; size: -; J: TRBJ2-1; D: -; DNA: TGCAGTGCTAGAGTTGCAGGGGGCTCAGCGGGAGCTGGGAATGAGCAGTTCTTC; CDR3: CSARVAGGSAGAGNEQFF
V: TRBV9; size: few; J: TRBJ1-2; D: -; DNA: TGTGCCAGCACAAAGGGGGGCGCCGAAGCTAACTATGGCTACACCTTC; CDR3: CASTKGGAEANYGYTF
V: TRBV29-1; size: -; J: TRBJ1-2; D: -; DNA: TGCAGCGTCGAAAGTCAGGGGTTGGTGAGAGGCTACACCTTC; CDR3: CSVESQGLVRGYTF
V: TRBV7-9; size: -; J: TRBJ2-3; D: TRBD2; DNA: TGTGCCAGCAGCCCAGTCCTGACTAGCGGGGAGGTTGGCACAGATACGCAGTATTTT; CDR3: CASSPVLTSGEVGTDTQYF
V: TRBV29-1; size: -; J: TRBJ2-1; D: -; DNA: TGCAGCGTTGAAGAGAACAGGAATGAGCAGTTCTTC; CDR3: CSVEENRNEQFF
V: TRBV4-3; size: -; J: TRBJ2-3; D: TRBD1; DNA: TGCGCCAGCAGCCGCGACAGGGGGCTCACAGATACGCAGTATTTT; CDR3: CASSRDRGLTDTQYF
V: TRBV7-9; size: many; J: TRBJ2-7; D: -; DNA: TGTGCCAGCAGCTTAGGGGGGGGCACAGGCTACGAGCAGTACTTC; CDR3: CASSLGGGTGYEQYF
V: TRBV7-8; size: many; J: TRBJ2-1; D: TRBD2; DNA: TGTGCCAGCAGCTTAAGTCTAGCGGGAACCCATGAGCAGTTCTTC; CDR3: CASSLSLAGTHEQFF
V: TRBV24-1; size: -; J: TRBJ2-3; D: -; DNA: TGTGCCACCTCGGCCCGGACAGCCACTGCAGATACGCAGTATTTT; CDR3: CATSARTATADTQYF
V: TRBV7-8; size: -; J: TRBJ2-7; D: -; DNA: TGTGCCAGCAGCTCCCCAGGGGCGGTGGGTGAGCAGTACTTC; CDR3: CASSSPGAVGEQYF
V: TRBV2; size: few; J: TRBJ1-2; D: TRBD1; DNA: TGTGCCAGCAGGGCAACCGGGACAGGACCTCGCTATGGCTACACCTTC; CDR3: CASRATGTGPRYGYTF
V: TRBV30; size: -; J: TRBJ2-1; D: -; DNA: TGTGCCTGGAGAGGGTCTGGGGTTTACAATGAGCAGTTCTTC; CDR3: CAWRGSGVYNEQFF
V: TRBV11-2; size: -; J: TRBJ2-2; D: -; DNA: TGTGCCAGCAGCGGAAGTGGGGGCCTCGGGGAGCTGTTTTTT; CDR3: CASSGSGGLGELFF
V: TRBV12-3/TRBV12-4; size: -; J: TRBJ2-5; D: -; DNA: TGTGCCAGCAGTCTCCCACCTGTCGGGGAGACCCAGTACTTC; CDR3: CASSLPPVGETQYF
V: TRBV4-1; size: few; J: TRBJ1-1; D: -; DNA: TGCGCCAGCAGCCAAGACCCAGGGGAGAACACTGAAGCTTTCTTT; CDR3: CASSQDPGENTEAFF
V: TRBV19; size: -; J: TRBJ1-1; D: -; DNA: TGTGCCAGTAGTCCCGGGACCGGACGGATGAACACTGAAGCTTTCTTT; CDR3: CASSPGTGRMNTEAFF
V: TRBV20-1; size: -; J: TRBJ2-1; D: -; DNA: TGCAGTGCTACCGGGGCTTTGGCCAAGGCCACCTCCTACAATGAGCAGTTCTTC; CDR3: CSATGALAKATSYNEQFF
V: TRBV6-2/TRBV6-3; size: few; J: TRBJ1-1; D: -; DNA: TGTGCCAGCACCCTTGGGACTTTCTACACTGAAGCTTTCTTT; CDR3: CASTLGTFYTEAFF
V: TRBV10-3; size: few; J: TRBJ2-7; D: -; DNA: TGTGCCATCAGTGAGTCTGGCACATCCACCTACGAGCAGTACTTC; CDR3: CAISESGTSTYEQYF
V: TRBV29-1; size: -; J: TRBJ1-2; D: -; DNA: TGCAGCGTTGAAGACAGTAACTATGGCTACACCTTC; CDR3: CSVEDSNYGYTF
V: TRBV12-3/TRBV12-4; size: many; J: TRBJ2-7; D: -; DNA: TGTGCCAGCAGCCGCGCCGGCAACTCCTACGAGCAGTACTTC; CDR3: CASSRAGNSYEQYF
V: TRBV6-5; size: -; J: TRBJ1-6; D: -; DNA: TGTGCCAGCAGTTACGGAAGGAAGGGCTCACCCCTCCACTTT; CDR3: CASSYGRKGSPLHF
V: TRBV30; size: -; J: TRBJ1-1; D: -; DNA: TGTGCCTGGACAGATTGGGCTGAAGCTTTCTTT; CDR3: CAWTDWAEAFF
V: TRBV14; size: -; J: TRBJ2-7; D: -; DNA: TGTGCCAGCAGCCAAGAGGGATTGGGCTCCTACGAGCAGTACTTC; CDR3: CASSQEGLGSYEQYF
V: TRBV18; size: -; J: TRBJ2-3; D: -; DNA: TGTGCCAGCTCACCACCCAGTGAAGATACGCAGTATTTT; CDR3: CASSPPSEDTQYF
V: TRBV2; size: -; J: TRBJ2-1; D: -; DNA: TGTGCCAGCAGTCTCGCAGGGGTTTCGATTGGGCAGTTCTTC; CDR3: CASSLAGVSIGQFF
V: TRBV7-3; size: many; J: TRBJ2-1; D: TRBD2; DNA: TGTGCCAGCAGCCGTCGTGGGGGGGACTCCAGATGGGATGAGCAGTTCTTC; CDR3: CASSRRGGDSRWDEQFF
V: TRBV7-7; size: few; J: TRBJ2-5; D: -; DNA: TGTGCCAGCAGAGCTACAGGGGGACTACAAGAGACCCAGTACTTC; CDR3: CASRATGGLQETQYF
V: TRBV5-4; size: -; J: TRBJ2-7; D: TRBD2; DNA: TGTGCCAGCAGCTGGGGACTAGCGGGAGGAAACGAGCAGTACTTC; CDR3: CASSWGLAGGNEQYF
V: TRBV12-3/TRBV12-4; size: few; J: TRBJ2-7; D: TRBD1; DNA: TGTGCCAGCAGTCAGGGAGGGACAGGGGCAAGGGAGCAGTACTTC; CDR3: CASSQGGTGAREQYF
V: TRBV30; size: medium-sized; J: TRBJ1-4; D: -; DNA: TGTGCCTGGAGTGTACCCATGGATCTTTCGGGCGAAAAACTGTTTTTT; CDR3: CAWSVPMDLSGEKLFF
V: TRBV3-1; size: -; J: TRBJ2-5; D: -; DNA: TGTGCCAGCAGCCAACCGGCGGGGGCTAGCGGTCAAGAGACCCAGTACTTC; CDR3: CASSQPAGASGQETQYF
V: TRBV25-1; size: few; J: TRBJ2-3; D: TRBD1; DNA: TGTGCCAGCAGCCAAACAGGGGTATCGGGCACAGATACGCAGTATTTT; CDR3: CASSQTGVSGTDTQYF
V: TRBV11-2; size: -; J: TRBJ2-7; D: -; DNA: TGTGCCAGCAGCTTAGGGCCACTTACCTACGAGCAGTACTTC; CDR3: CASSLGPLTYEQYF
V: TRBV7-6; size: many; J: TRBJ2-2; D: -; DNA: TGTGCCAGCAGTCACAGAGGGGCCGGGGAGCTGTTTTTT; CDR3: CASSHRGAGELFF
V: TRBV7-9; size: -; J: TRBJ2-7; D: -; DNA: TGTGCCAGCAGCCCCCCCGGGAGCGCCTACGAGCAGTACTTC; CDR3: CASSPPGSAYEQYF
V: TRBV18; size: -; J: TRBJ2-1; D: -; DNA: TGTGCCAGCTCACGACTGCCCTCCTACAATGAGCAGTTCTTC; CDR3: CASSRLPSYNEQFF
V: TRBV7-2; size: many; J: TRBJ1-3; D: -; DNA: TGTGCCAGCAGCTTGGACGGAGGGTTCTCTGGAAACACCATATATTTT; CDR3: CASSLDGGFSGNTIYF